This entry describes one TCR beta chain. This clone appeared a single time. Its binding antigen is unknown. No qualities accompany the bases; no much larger clone lies one base away. This sample stems from a study of OX40 agonist ivuxolimab in advanced cancers. Looking at the study overall: The costimulatory receptor OX40 (CD134) was targeted by ivuxolimab, a fully human IgG2 agonistic monoclonal antibody. Intravenous ivuxolimab was administered to patients every 2 weeks at six dose levels: 0.01, 0.1, 0.3, 1.5, 3 and 10 mg/kg. Among the 52 dose-escalation patients, around 19 had hepatocellular carcinoma, about 15 melanoma, 9 renal cell carcinoma and 9 head and neck cancer. In the dose-escalation cohort, around four fifths of patients were male, and the mean age was around 60 years, with a range of roughly 20 to 79. Prior anti-PD-1, anti-PD-L1 or anti-CTLA-4 therapy was permitted, and checkpoint inhibitors had been received by about two fifths of dose-escalation patients. Partial responses were achieved by three dose-escalation patients, of whom one had hepatocellular carcinoma and two had cutaneous melanoma. Peripheral TCRbeta sequencing was intended to test whether TCR sequence diversity was altered and clonal T-cell expansion was caused by ivuxolimab. The paper reports the monotherapy dose-escalation portion (N ≈ 50 patients) of the phase I ivuxolimab trial.

Genomic DNA was extracted from sorted cells for sequencing of the TCRbeta CDR3 region. The immunoSEQ Assay was used to sequence the TCRbeta CDR3 regions. TCRdb stores this immuneACCESS table with in-frame sequences only. Part of the clones is absent; in the studies checked, under half of the shortfall reflects unresolved V genes, and no reason is known for the rest. In all, the sample holds some 69,000 clones, and around 89% of those were seen once. 4% of the sample is in the top ten clones. General findings and caveats noted by the study authors: On average, CD8+ T cells showed more expanded clones than CD4+ T cells after ivuxolimab. Which antigens the clonally expanded peripheral T cells were specific for was not determined. Low levels of normalized T-cell clonal expansion were also seen in some patients who did not respond. In the 0.1-3.0 mg/kg groups, partial responders were among the patients with the lowest normalized peripheral clonal expansion, particularly in CD8+ T cells. At doses of 0.1 to 3.0 mg/kg, clonal expansion of both CD4+ and CD8+ blood T cells was observed from baseline to week 6.

The trial excluded patients who had a history of autoimmune disease or were on systemic immunosuppression. Peripheral blood for TCR sequencing was collected from all dose cohorts at baseline, on cycle 4 day 1, and on cycle 7 day 1. The samples were drawn from a first-in-human, open-label, multicenter phase I dose-escalation trial of ivuxolimab. Adults with locally advanced or metastatic head and neck squamous cell, hepatocellular, melanoma or renal cell carcinoma were enrolled in the trial. CD4+ and CD8+ T cells were sorted separately from peripheral blood before TCR sequencing. Sequenced here: CD4+ or CD8+ T cells sorted from blood, sampled in a trial of the OX40 agonist ivuxolimab. This clonotype was sampled from an adult with an advanced solid tumor such as melanoma, head and neck, liver or kidney cancer.

The CDR3 here reads CASRPTSGGTDTQYF. Read as DNA, the sequence is TGTGCCAGCAGACCTACTAGCGGAGGGACAGATACGCAGTATTTT. The chain is made from TRBV7-2 and TRBJ2-3; TRBD2 aligns with 8 central bases. The germline V gene provides CDR1 SGHTA and CDR2 FQGNSA. Spanning cysteine to phenylalanine, the CDR3 consists of 15 amino acids. The read is trimmed to its CDR3 DNA, 45 bases read in frame from base 1. V is pruned by 6 bases and J by 3 bases, leaving 8 bases of the junction without a gene match.